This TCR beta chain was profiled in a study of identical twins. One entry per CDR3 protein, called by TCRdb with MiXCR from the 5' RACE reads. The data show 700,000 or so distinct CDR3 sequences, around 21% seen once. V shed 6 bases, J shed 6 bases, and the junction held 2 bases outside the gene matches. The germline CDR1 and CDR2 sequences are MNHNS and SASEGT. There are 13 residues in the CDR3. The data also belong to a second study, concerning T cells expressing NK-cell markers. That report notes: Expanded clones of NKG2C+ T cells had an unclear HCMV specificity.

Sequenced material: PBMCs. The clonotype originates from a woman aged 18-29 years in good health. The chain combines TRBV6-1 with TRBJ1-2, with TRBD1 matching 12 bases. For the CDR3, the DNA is TGTGCCAGCAGGGGGACAGGGGGCAATGGCTACACCTTC. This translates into CASRGTGGNGYTF.